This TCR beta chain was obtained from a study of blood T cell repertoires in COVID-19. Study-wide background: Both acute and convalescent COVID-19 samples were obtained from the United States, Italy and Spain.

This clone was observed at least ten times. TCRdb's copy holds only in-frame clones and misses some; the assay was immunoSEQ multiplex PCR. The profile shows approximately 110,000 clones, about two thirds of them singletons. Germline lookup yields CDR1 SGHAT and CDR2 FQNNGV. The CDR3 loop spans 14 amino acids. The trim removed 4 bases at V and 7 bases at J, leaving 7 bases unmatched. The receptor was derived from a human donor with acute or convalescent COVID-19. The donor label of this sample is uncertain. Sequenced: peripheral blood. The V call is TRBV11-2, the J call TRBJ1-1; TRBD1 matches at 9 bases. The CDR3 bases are TGTGCCAGCAGCTCATTCCCGGGACAGGGTGAAGCTTTCTTT. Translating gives CASSSFPGQGEAFF.